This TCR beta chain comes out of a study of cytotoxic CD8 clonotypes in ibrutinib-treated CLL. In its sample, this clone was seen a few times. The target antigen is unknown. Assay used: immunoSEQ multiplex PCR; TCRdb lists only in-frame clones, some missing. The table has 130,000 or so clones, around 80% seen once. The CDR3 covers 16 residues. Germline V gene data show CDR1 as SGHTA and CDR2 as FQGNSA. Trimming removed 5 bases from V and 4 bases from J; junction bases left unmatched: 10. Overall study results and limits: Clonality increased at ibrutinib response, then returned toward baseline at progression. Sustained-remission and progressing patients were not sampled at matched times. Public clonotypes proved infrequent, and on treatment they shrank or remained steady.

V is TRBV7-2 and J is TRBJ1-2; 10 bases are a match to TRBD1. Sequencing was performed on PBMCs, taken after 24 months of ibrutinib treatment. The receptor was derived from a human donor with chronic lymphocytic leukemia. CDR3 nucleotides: TGTGCCAGCAGCAAAGGGACAGGGGTGGTCGGCTATGGCTACACCTTC. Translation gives CASSKGTGVVGYGYTF.